This T cell receptor beta chain appears in the sequencing data of a study of resident and recirculating memory T cells in vitiligo. Study-wide context: No cells were sorted; samples were homogenized just before genomic DNA extraction.

Stability required unchanged lesions during the previous 6 months. V lost 3 bases and J lost 2, with 17 bases in between. The CDR3 contains 16 residues. Germline-derived CDR1 and CDR2 are MNHEY and SVGAGI. Sequencing was performed with immunoSEQ multiplex PCR; in TCRdb, only in-frame clones are kept and a portion is missing. The data contain 60,000 to 80,000 clones, approximately 90% of them singletons. The sequenced sample was blood. This TCR was sampled from a male donor with vitiligo. The V call is TRBV6-5, the J call TRBJ2-7; TRBD2 might be the D (6 bases). The CDR3 sequence: CASSYLSPPGAYEQYF. The CDR3 nucleotides read TGTGCCAGCAGTTATCTCTCCCCCCCGGGGGCCTACGAGCAGTACTTC.